The rows below give T cell receptor beta chains drawn from one sample of a study of control samples from healthy donors and cancer patients. The method was immunoSEQ multiplex PCR; TCRdb's version includes in-frame clones alone and lacks a portion of them. Counted here are tens of thousands of clones, approximately 90% occurring once; the ten biggest clones make up 22%. The sample was PBMCs. The origin of the receptors is a woman aged 40 to 50 with head and neck cancer. Both conserved end residues are part of each CDR3. The order of the fields is D gene, V gene, J gene, clone size, CDR3 protein, CDR3 DNA. The D gene is left open where the match is weak. A row's size may be missing; if present it is once, few, many or a size class.

.,TRBV10-2,TRBJ1-1,.,CASGTSYTEAFF,TGCGCCAGCGGGACATCCTACACTGAAGCTTTCTTT
.,TRBV6-2/TRBV6-3,TRBJ2-3,once,CASSLGTLRTDTQYF,TGTGCCAGCAGTTTAGGGACGTTACGCACAGATACGCAGTATTTT
TRBD1,TRBV6-5,TRBJ2-1,.,CASSSRDRGRVHEQFF,TGTGCCAGCAGTTCCCGGGACAGGGGGCGCGTACATGAGCAGTTCTTC
.,TRBV28,TRBJ2-2,.,CASILGSFTGELFF,TGTGCCAGCATACTCGGGTCCTTCACCGGGGAGCTGTTTTTT
.,TRBV28,TRBJ1-2,.,CASSLLRDGEGYTF,TGTGCCAGCAGTTTACTGCGGGACGGCGAAGGCTACACCTTC
TRBD1,TRBV5-1,TRBJ1-1,.,CASSATGGWTEAFF,TGCGCCAGCAGCGCCACAGGGGGGTGGACTGAAGCTTTCTTT
TRBD1,TRBV7-9,TRBJ2-1,.,CASSSRPTGGPVNEQFF,TGTGCCAGCAGCTCCCGCCCGACAGGGGGCCCTGTCAATGAGCAGTTCTTC
.,TRBV6-2/TRBV6-3,TRBJ1-1,.,CASSYGGEDEAFF,TGTGCCAGCAGTTACGGGGGAGAGGATGAAGCTTTCTTT
.,TRBV24-1,TRBJ1-2,once,CATSVWTEDYGYTF,TGTGCCACCAGTGTTTGGACAGAAGACTATGGCTACACCTTC
.,TRBV3-1/TRBV3-2,TRBJ2-7,.,CASSQGTFETEPYEQYF,TGTGCCAGCAGCCAAGGCACCTTCGAGACAGAACCCTACGAGCAGTACTTC
TRBD2,TRBV9,TRBJ2-3,.,CASSVAGLAGEPDTQYF,TGTGCCAGCAGCGTAGCCGGACTAGCGGGGGAGCCAGATACGCAGTATTTT
.,TRBV27,TRBJ1-6,.,CASSFDRINSPLHF,TGTGCCAGCAGTTTCGACAGGATTAATTCACCCCTCCACTTT
TRBD2,TRBV11-3,TRBJ2-3,.,CASSPGGLDTDTQYF,TGTGCCAGCAGTCCGGGGGGATTGGACACAGATACGCAGTATTTT
TRBD2,TRBV6-6,TRBJ2-5,once,CASSRGEQETQYF,TGTGCCAGCAGTCGGGGGGAACAAGAGACCCAGTACTTC
.,TRBV3-1/TRBV3-2,TRBJ1-4,.,CASSHQQGYNEKLFF,TGTGCCAGCAGCCATCAACAGGGATATAATGAAAAACTGTTTTTT
.,TRBV5-5,TRBJ2-2,.,CASSLSPDGYTGELFF,TGTGCCAGCAGCTTGTCCCCGGACGGATACACCGGGGAGCTGTTTTTT
.,TRBV13,TRBJ2-6,.,CASSLTGPGSSGANVLTF,TGTGCCAGCAGCTTAACAGGGCCCGGGAGCTCTGGGGCCAACGTCCTGACTTTC
TRBD2,TRBV11-2,TRBJ2-1,.,CASSLDWASGREFF,TGTGCCAGCAGCTTAGATTGGGCTAGCGGGAGGGAGTTCTTC
.,TRBV23-1,TRBJ2-4,.,CASSQPLTEAKNIQYF,TGCGCCAGCAGTCAACCGCTGACAGAAGCCAAAAACATTCAGTACTTC
.,TRBV28,TRBJ2-4,.,CASNRVSKNIQYF,TGTGCCAGCAACAGGGTTTCCAAAAACATTCAGTACTTC
.,TRBV29-1,TRBJ2-5,once,CSVGTIRQETQYF,TGCAGCGTTGGGACTATACGACAGGAGACCCAGTACTTC
.,TRBV21-1,TRBJ2-5,once,CASSRAERAYQETQYF,TGTGCCAGCAGCCGGGCGGAGCGGGCCTACCAAGAGACCCAGTACTTC
TRBD2,TRBV6-5,TRBJ2-2,.,CAIGGGSANTGELFF,TGTGCCATTGGCGGGGGGAGCGCGAACACCGGGGAGCTGTTTTTT
TRBD1,TRBV6-5,TRBJ1-3,.,CASSRSTGAGNTIYF,TGTGCCAGCAGCCGATCGACAGGGGCAGGAAACACCATATATTTT
.,TRBV24-1,TRBJ1-2,.,CATSGRDGYTF,TGTGCCACCAGTGGGAGGGATGGCTACACCTTC
TRBD2,TRBV2,TRBJ2-7,.,CASTPTGGYEQYF,TGTGCCAGCACCCCAACGGGAGGCTACGAGCAGTACTTC
.,TRBV10-3,TRBJ2-2,.,CAISASGAANTGELFF,TGTGCCATCAGTGCTTCGGGGGCGGCGAACACCGGGGAGCTGTTTTTT
.,TRBV3-1/TRBV3-2,TRBJ2-1,.,CASSDRLVSYEQFF,TGTGCCAGCAGCGACAGACTAGTAAGCTATGAGCAGTTCTTC
TRBD1,TRBV5-4,TRBJ2-2,.,CASSSTGDTGELFF,TGTGCCAGCAGCTCGACAGGGGACACCGGGGAGCTGTTTTTT
.,TRBV5-1,TRBJ1-2,.,CASSFNLISNYGYTF,TGCGCCAGCAGCTTTAATTTAATTTCTAACTATGGCTACACCTTC
.,TRBV4-1,TRBJ2-7,.,CASSQGALTVYEQYF,TGCGCCAGCAGCCAAGGAGCCCTTACGGTTTACGAGCAGTACTTC
.,TRBV7-9,TRBJ2-5,.,CASSLDGGLRETQYF,TGTGCCAGCAGCCTAGATGGGGGGCTACGAGAGACCCAGTACTTC
TRBD1,TRBV19,TRBJ2-5,once,CASSNWTGGDRETQYF,TGTGCCAGTAGTAACTGGACAGGGGGTGACCGAGAGACCCAGTACTTC
.,TRBV6-5,TRBJ1-5,.,CASSTSGSQPQHF,TGTGCCAGCAGTACCAGTGGGAGCCAGCCCCAGCATTTT
.,TRBV6-5,TRBJ2-4,.,CASRPGLAKNIQYF,TGTGCCAGCAGACCTGGCTTAGCCAAAAACATTCAGTACTTC
.,TRBV30,TRBJ2-3,.,CAWRGGRTDTQYF,TGTGCCTGGAGGGGTGGGCGCACAGATACGCAGTATTTT
TRBD1,TRBV6-5,TRBJ1-1,.,CASSQQGSRGTEAFF,TGTGCCAGCAGCCAACAGGGGAGTCGGGGAACTGAAGCTTTCTTT
TRBD1,TRBV19,TRBJ1-4,.,CASSPGGGGASTNEKLFF,TGTGCCAGTAGTCCTGGGGGAGGGGGCGCGTCAACTAATGAAAAACTGTTTTTT
.,TRBV2,TRBJ2-3,once,CASSASGRTDTQYF,TGTGCCAGCAGCGCCAGTGGTCGCACAGATACGCAGTATTTT
.,TRBV7-8,TRBJ1-6,.,CASSFSGAGSPLHF,TGTGCCAGCAGCTTTTCGGGGGCGGGTTCACCCCTCCACTTT
.,TRBV19,TRBJ1-5,.,CASSIHLTSNQPQHF,TGTGCCAGTAGTATCCACCTGACGAGCAATCAGCCCCAGCATTTT
TRBD1,TRBV5-1,TRBJ1-4,.,CASSLAGTGATNEKLFF,TGCGCCAGCAGCTTGGCCGGGACAGGGGCAACTAATGAAAAACTGTTTTTT
.,TRBV5-6,TRBJ1-1,.,CASSFGMDGAFF,TGTGCCAGCAGCTTCGGCATGGACGGAGCTTTCTTT
TRBD2,TRBV5-1,TRBJ2-2,.,CASSLGQLAGDLAGGELFF,TGCGCCAGCAGCTTGGGACAACTAGCGGGAGACCTCGCGGGCGGGGAGCTGTTTTTT
.,TRBV6-5,TRBJ2-3,.,CASSRTRTSTDTQYF,TGTGCCAGCAGCCGGACGAGGACTAGCACAGATACGCAGTATTTT
TRBD1,TRBV4-1,TRBJ1-5,.,CASSQDGTGNQPQHF,TGCGCCAGCAGCCAGGACGGGACAGGCAATCAGCCCCAGCATTTT
TRBD1,TRBV3-1/TRBV3-2,TRBJ1-2,few,CASSQGRGFEGYTF,TGTGCCAGCAGCCAGGGCAGGGGGTTCGAAGGCTACACCTTC
TRBD2,TRBV28,TRBJ2-1,once,CASSPRLAGSYNEQFF,TGTGCCAGCAGCCCCCGACTAGCGGGTTCATACAATGAGCAGTTCTTC
.,TRBV10-3,TRBJ1-4,.,CAISESSRGPVEKLFF,TGTGCCATCAGTGAGTCGTCTCGGGGGCCTGTTGAAAAACTGTTTTTT
.,TRBV7-2,TRBJ1-6,.,CASSFSSYNSPLHF,TGTGCCAGCAGCTTCAGCTCCTATAATTCACCCCTCCACTTT
.,TRBV4-1,TRBJ2-5,.,CASSQVGQQETQYF,TGCGCCAGCAGCCAAGTAGGACAGCAAGAGACCCAGTACTTC
TRBD2,TRBV9,TRBJ2-2,.,CASSGGGTRTGELFF,TGTGCCAGCAGCGGCGGGGGGACTCGGACCGGGGAGCTGTTTTTT
TRBD2,TRBV19,TRBJ2-3,.,CASSLGLAGVLDTQYF,TGTGCCAGTAGCCTCGGACTAGCGGGAGTTTTAGATACGCAGTATTTT
.,TRBV7-9,TRBJ1-6,.,CASRGTSYSPLHF,TGTGCCAGCAGGGGGACAAGTTATTCACCCCTCCACTTT
.,TRBV18,TRBJ1-4,.,CASSPTQGTTNEKLFF,TGTGCCAGCTCACCTACCCAGGGGACAACTAATGAAAAACTGTTTTTT